This T cell receptor beta chain stems from a study of cytomegalovirus exposure and HLA in healthy donors. Overall study findings and caveats: The number of N-insertions in an Asian-associated ancestry cluster was reportedly below the approximately 600-donor mean in a later analysis. In a later analysis, across HLA loci, associated TCR counts were highest for DRB1, lowest for HLA-C.

Only one count was recorded for this clone. Its target is not known. There are 14 residues in the CDR3. The V end was cut by 0 bases, the J end by 4 bases, with 10 bases between. The germline CDR1 and CDR2 sequences are SGHRS and YFSETQ. At collection, donors were nominally healthy, but unrecorded immune exposures were probable. This PCR relied on a set of 60 Vbeta primers and 13 Jbeta primers. The assay was immunoSEQ multiplex PCR, and TCRdb's table has in-frame clones only and misses some. This table holds more than 150,000 clones, about 80% found once. Material: PBMCs. V usage is TRBV5-1 and J usage is TRBJ1-2, with a tentative D call TRBD1 (5 bases). The receptor's source is a man aged 18 to 35 in good health and CMV-seronegative. The CDR3 is CASSLGPGGYGYTF. CDR3 nucleotide sequence: TGCGCCAGCAGCTTGGGGCCCGGGGGCTATGGCTACACCTTC.